The 9 T cell receptor beta chains below come from one sample, sequenced in a study of T cell responses to AZD1222 COVID-19 vaccine. Produced via immunoSEQ multiplex PCR; TCRdb's table is partial and in-frame only. The sample shows fewer than 200,000 clones, about 91% of them seen only once. The material sequenced was peripheral blood, taken 28 days after the second AZD1222 dose. These receptors were taken from an adult who received the AZD1222 COVID-19 vaccine.

The V and J genes are TRBV6-5 and TRBJ1-2; D is undetermined. Germline-derived CDR1 and CDR2 are MNHEY and SVGAGI. The CDR3 consists of 13 residues. Trimming shortened V by 3 bases and J by 3 bases, and 8 bases separated the two germline ends. The CDR3 DNA sequence: TGTGCCAGCAGTTATGAGACGGACTATGGCTACACCTTC. Translation: CASSYETDYGYTF.

V is TRBV7-2 and J is TRBJ2-1, with D maybe TRBD2 (7 bases). The CDR3 is made up of 16 amino acids. The germline CDR1 and CDR2 sequences are SGHTA and FQGNSA. Trimming removed 1 base from V and 4 bases from J, with 14 bases in between. The CDR3 sequence is CASSLVRGAKYNEQFF. CDR3 bases: TGTGCCAGCAGCTTAGTACGGGGGGCGAAATACAATGAGCAGTTCTTC.

Notes on this clone: The final CDR3 position lacks the conserved phenylalanine or tryptophan, pointing to a likely read error. It is unclear where the CDR3 begins or ends on the DNA, so no DNA is shown, and the CDR3 is as TCRdb lists it. The J gene is TRBJ1-2, the V gene TRBV6-6; the listed D gene, TRBD1, was not tested against the DNA. The CDR3 is 13 residues long, ends included. Germline lookup yields CDR1 MNHNY and CDR2 SVGAGI (reference sequence). The CDR3 loop reads CASSDGQASWPLL.

A remark on this clone: Other DNA sequences from this sample encode an identical CDR3 as well. The rearrangement joins TRBV5-1 to TRBJ1-6; 9 bases fit TRBD1. CDR1 and CDR2 (germline): SGHRS, YFSETQ. Trimming took 0 bases from V and 7 from J; bases not matched to a gene: 2. CDR3 length: 15 residues. CDR3 nucleotide sequence: TGCGCCAGCAGCTTGGAGGGACAGGGAAATTCACCCCTCCACTTT. It yields the protein CASSLEGQGNSPLHF. Combining the CDR3 with reference TRBV5-1 and TRBJ1-6 gives the whole variable domain KAGVTQTPRYLIKTRGQQVTLSCSPISGHRSVSWYQQTPGQGLQFLFEYFSETQRNKGNFPGRFSGRQFSNSRSEMNVSTLELGDSALYLCASSLEGQGNSPLHFGNGTRLTVT.

This chain connects TRBV7-8 to TRBJ1-1; weak D call: TRBD1 (5 bases). Germline V gene lookup returns CDR1 SGHVS and CDR2 FQNEAQ. The V end was cut by 1 base, the J end by 0 bases, with 15 bases between. The CDR3 sequence is 17 residues long. The CDR3: CASSLGSGGLMNTEAFF. In DNA form, the CDR3 reads TGTGCCAGCAGCTTAGGATCGGGGGGTTTAATGAACACTGAAGCTTTCTTT.

The genes are TRBV29-1 and TRBJ1-2; TRBD1 might be the D (5 bases). Trimming took off 6 bases at V and 5 bases at J, with 13 bases between the two ends. The CDR3 loop spans 12 amino acids. CDR1 and CDR2 (germline): SQVTM, ANQGSEA. CDR3 nucleotides: TGCAGCGTCCACTTGGGGGGTTATGGCTACACCTTC. Translation gives CSVHLGGYGYTF.

The gene calls are TRBV29-1 and TRBJ2-7; 10 bases fit TRBD1. The germline gives CDR1 SQVTM, CDR2 ANQGSEA. The trim removed 6 bases at V and 7 bases at J, leaving 12 bases unmatched. This CDR3 has 14 residues. The CDR3 nucleotides are TGCAGCGTACTAACCGGGACAGGGGCTTGGGAGCAGTACTTC. It translates to CSVLTGTGAWEQYF.

J is TRBJ1-5 and V is TRBV18, with D maybe TRBD1 (5 bases). CDR1 is KGHSH, CDR2 LQKENI, per germline. CDR3 length: 16 residues. V lost 4 bases, J lost 0 bases, and 13 bases lay in between. CDR3 DNA: TGTGCCAGCTCACGCTGGGGGTCAGGTAGCAATCAGCCCCAGCATTTT. Translated: CASSRWGSGSNQPQHF.

The chain combines TRBV7-4 with TRBJ2-3, with D possibly being TRBD2 (7 bases). Germline V gene lookup returns CDR1 SGHVT and CDR2 SQSDAQ. V shed 1 base and J shed 0 bases, with 23 bases lying between them. This CDR3 region has 20 residues. CDR3 sequence: CASSLGRGGLTQSSTDTQYF. The CDR3, as DNA: TGTGCCAGCAGCTTAGGTAGGGGGGGCCTAACTCAATCTAGCACAGATACGCAGTATTTT.